This is a list of T cell receptor beta chains from one sample in a study of T cells after yellow fever vaccination. TCRdb ran MiXCR on the 5' RACE reads and lists one entry per CDR3 protein. The repertoire holds 620,000 or so distinct CDR3 sequences, with about 15% as singletons. The sequences come from PBMCs, collected more than 4 days after the first yellow fever vaccination. The origin of the receptors is a man younger than 35 who received the YFV17D yellow fever vaccine. The CDR3 runs from the conserved cysteine through the conserved F or W. A D gene is named only where the DNA matches it firmly. Clone size is stated in some rows and not others, as once, few, many or a class when expanded.

V: TRBV9; D: TRBD2; J: TRBJ2-1; size: .; DNA: TGTGCCAGCAGCGTAAGGACTAGCGGGGTTAATGAGCAGTTCTTC; CDR3: CASSVRTSGVNEQFF
V: TRBV11-2; D: .; J: TRBJ1-1; size: few; DNA: TGTGCCAGCAGCTTACTTGGGGATAGGGCTTTCTTT; CDR3: CASSLLGDRAFF
V: TRBV29-1; D: TRBD1; J: TRBJ2-2; size: few; DNA: TGCAGCGCGGGGACAGGCCTCACCGGGGAGCTGTTTTTT; CDR3: CSAGTGLTGELFF
V: TRBV28; D: TRBD1; J: TRBJ2-1; size: few; DNA: TGTGCCAGCAGTTCACAGGGGAGTGAGCAGTTCTTC; CDR3: CASSSQGSEQFF
V: TRBV2; D: TRBD2; J: TRBJ2-1; size: once; DNA: TGTGGCAGCGGGGGATCCTACAATGAGCAGTTCTTC; CDR3: CGSGGSYNEQFF
V: TRBV4-3; D: .; J: TRBJ2-5; size: many; DNA: TGCGCCAGCAGCCACCGCCAGGGGTGGACCCAGTACTTC; CDR3: CASSHRQGWTQYF
V: TRBV4-3; D: TRBD1; J: TRBJ2-3; size: .; DNA: TGCGCCAGCAGCCAAGCCGGGGGACAGGGGGGTACGCAGTATTTT; CDR3: CASSQAGGQGGTQYF
V: TRBV12-3/TRBV12-4; D: .; J: TRBJ2-2; size: .; DNA: TGTGCCAGCACCAGGGTAACGAACACCGGGGAGCTGTTTTTT; CDR3: CASTRVTNTGELFF
V: TRBV5-1; D: .; J: TRBJ1-5; size: .; DNA: TGCGCCAGCAGCTTTACAGTTGAACAGCCCCAGCATTTT; CDR3: CASSFTVEQPQHF
V: TRBV4-2; D: TRBD2; J: TRBJ2-7; size: few; DNA: TGTGCCAGCAGCTCCCTGCGGGCGGGGGACGAGCAGTACTTC; CDR3: CASSSLRAGDEQYF
V: TRBV6-5; D: .; J: TRBJ2-6; size: .; DNA: TGTGCCAGCAGTTTTTCCCTCGGGGCTGGGGCCAACGTCCTGACTTTC; CDR3: CASSFSLGAGANVLTF
V: TRBV4-1; D: TRBD1; J: TRBJ1-3; size: .; DNA: TGCGCCAGCAGCCCAACGGACAGGGATTCTGGAAACACCATATATTTT; CDR3: CASSPTDRDSGNTIYF
V: TRBV12-3/TRBV12-4; D: TRBD1; J: TRBJ2-5; size: .; DNA: TGTGCCAGCAGTTTATCCGACAGGGGTCGCCAAGAGACCCAGTACTTC; CDR3: CASSLSDRGRQETQYF
V: TRBV12-3/TRBV12-4; D: TRBD2; J: TRBJ2-3; size: .; DNA: TGTGCCAGCAGTTTAATAGCGGGGGGGAGAGATACGCAGTATTTT; CDR3: CASSLIAGGRDTQYF
V: TRBV9; D: .; J: TRBJ2-1; size: .; DNA: TGTGCCAGCAGCGGTTCTAGCGCCTATGAGCAGTTCTTC; CDR3: CASSGSSAYEQFF
V: TRBV6-1; D: TRBD1; J: TRBJ1-2; size: .; DNA: TGTGCCAGCAGCGGGACAGGGCTCAGAGAGGGCTACACCTTC; CDR3: CASSGTGLREGYTF
V: TRBV5-1; D: TRBD2; J: TRBJ2-3; size: few; DNA: TGCGCCAGCACGGGCGGGGGGGCCCTAGCAGATACGCAGTATTTT; CDR3: CASTGGGALADTQYF
V: TRBV11-2; D: TRBD1; J: TRBJ1-5; size: few; DNA: TGTGCCAGCAGCCACGGGACAGCCCGGGATAGCAATCAGCCCCAGCATTTT; CDR3: CASSHGTARDSNQPQHF
V: TRBV7-3; D: TRBD1; J: TRBJ2-5; size: few; DNA: TGTGCCAGCAGCCTTTTCGGACAGGGTAAAGAGACCCAGTACTTC; CDR3: CASSLFGQGKETQYF
V: TRBV30; D: TRBD2; J: TRBJ2-3; size: few; DNA: TGTGCCTGGAGTCGCGGGGTAGCGGGGGTAGCAGATACGCAGTATTTT; CDR3: CAWSRGVAGVADTQYF
V: TRBV7-2; D: TRBD2; J: TRBJ2-5; size: .; DNA: TGTGCCAGCAGCTTACTGCTAGCGGGACCGTCCGGAGAGACCCAGTACTTC; CDR3: CASSLLLAGPSGETQYF
V: TRBV6-5; D: TRBD1; J: TRBJ2-7; size: few; DNA: TGTGCCAGCAGTTACCGGAGGACAGGGGGTTCCTACGAGCAGTACTTC; CDR3: CASSYRRTGGSYEQYF
V: TRBV7-7; D: .; J: TRBJ2-1; size: .; DNA: TGTGCTAGCAGCTTAGGGGGGACAACTTACAATGAGCAGTTCTTC; CDR3: CASSLGGTTYNEQFF
V: TRBV18; D: TRBD1; J: TRBJ1-1; size: .; DNA: TGTGCCAGCTCACCGGACAGGAGTTGGTCGAGCACTGAAGCTTTCTTT; CDR3: CASSPDRSWSSTEAFF
V: TRBV5-5; D: .; J: TRBJ1-4; size: .; DNA: TGTGCCAGCAGCTTGGTCGCCCTGAGTGTAGGTGAAAAACTGTTTTTT; CDR3: CASSLVALSVGEKLFF
V: TRBV20-1; D: .; J: TRBJ2-5; size: few; DNA: TGCAGTGCTAGAGTGCCGGGTGGGGAGACCCAGTACTTC; CDR3: CSARVPGGETQYF
V: TRBV7-8; D: TRBD1; J: TRBJ1-1; size: .; DNA: TGTGCCAGCAGCACCCGCGCCACAGGGGCACTTGGGTCATTAGCTGAAGCTTTCTTT; CDR3: CASSTRATGALGSLAEAFF
V: TRBV7-3; D: .; J: TRBJ1-1; size: .; DNA: TGTGCCAGCAGCCAGGACGGGCAGGTGAACACTGAAGCTTTCTTT; CDR3: CASSQDGQVNTEAFF
V: TRBV14; D: .; J: TRBJ2-3; size: few; DNA: TGTGCCAGCAGCTTCTTTGTGGGGGGGCCAGATACGCAGTATTTT; CDR3: CASSFFVGGPDTQYF
V: TRBV2; D: .; J: TRBJ2-5; size: .; DNA: TGTGCCAGCAGTGAAGGAGTCGGCTTAGAGACCCAGTACTTC; CDR3: CASSEGVGLETQYF
V: TRBV7-3; D: .; J: TRBJ2-2; size: few; DNA: TGTGCCAGCAGCTTAGGGGATGGGGGCTTTGACACCGGGGAGCTGTTTTTT; CDR3: CASSLGDGGFDTGELFF
V: TRBV5-1; D: .; J: TRBJ2-6; size: few; DNA: TGCGCCAGCAGCCCCGGGCCCGAGGGGGCCAACGTCCTGACTTTC; CDR3: CASSPGPEGANVLTF
V: TRBV12-3/TRBV12-4; D: .; J: TRBJ1-3; size: .; DNA: TGTGCCAGCAGCCTCACCTGGGGGGGAAACACCATATATTTT; CDR3: CASSLTWGGNTIYF
V: TRBV6-2/TRBV6-3; D: .; J: TRBJ2-3; size: few; DNA: TGTGCCAGCAGCCAACAGCGTACGGCGCAGTATTTT; CDR3: CASSQQRTAQYF
V: TRBV11-3; D: TRBD1; J: TRBJ1-5; size: few; DNA: TGTGCCAGCAGCTCCCTGAGGACAGGGACTCGAGATCAGCCCCAGCATTTT; CDR3: CASSSLRTGTRDQPQHF
V: TRBV7-2; D: .; J: TRBJ2-2; size: few; DNA: TGTGCCAGCAGCTTAGCGGCGTTTTCCGGGGAGCTGTTTTTT; CDR3: CASSLAAFSGELFF
V: TRBV4-3; D: .; J: TRBJ2-6; size: once; DNA: TGCGCCAGCAGCCAAGAAGTCTCCCCCTCTGGGGCCAACGTCCTGACTTTC; CDR3: CASSQEVSPSGANVLTF
V: TRBV4-2; D: .; J: TRBJ2-5; size: .; DNA: TGTGCCAGCAGCCAGAGAGGAGGAGGGGCCCAGTACTTC; CDR3: CASSQRGGGAQYF
V: TRBV6-4; D: .; J: TRBJ2-1; size: .; DNA: TGTGCCAGCAGTGAGGCAGGCCACTACAATGAGCAGTTCTTC; CDR3: CASSEAGHYNEQFF
V: TRBV5-1; D: .; J: TRBJ1-3; size: .; DNA: TGCGCCAGCAGCGACGGACAAACCATCTCTGGAAACACCATATATTTT; CDR3: CASSDGQTISGNTIYF
V: TRBV12-5; D: .; J: TRBJ2-3; size: .; DNA: TGTGCTAGTGGTTTGGTACTCGTCCCAGCGGATACGCAGTATTTT; CDR3: CASGLVLVPADTQYF
V: TRBV25-1; D: .; J: TRBJ1-2; size: .; DNA: TGTGCCAGCAGTGATTCGGACTCAACTAACTATGGCTACACCTTC; CDR3: CASSDSDSTNYGYTF
V: TRBV6-1; D: .; J: TRBJ1-2; size: few; DNA: TGTGCCAGCAGGAAACAGGGATACTATGGCTACACCTTC; CDR3: CASRKQGYYGYTF
V: TRBV6-5; D: .; J: TRBJ2-3; size: once; DNA: TGTGCCAGCAGAAGTATTGATACGCAGTATTTT; CDR3: CASRSIDTQYF
V: TRBV7-3; D: .; J: TRBJ2-2; size: few; DNA: TGTGCCAGCAGCCCCAACCCCCGGACCATACGAAATAGCGGGGAGCTGTTTTTT; CDR3: CASSPNPRTIRNSGELFF